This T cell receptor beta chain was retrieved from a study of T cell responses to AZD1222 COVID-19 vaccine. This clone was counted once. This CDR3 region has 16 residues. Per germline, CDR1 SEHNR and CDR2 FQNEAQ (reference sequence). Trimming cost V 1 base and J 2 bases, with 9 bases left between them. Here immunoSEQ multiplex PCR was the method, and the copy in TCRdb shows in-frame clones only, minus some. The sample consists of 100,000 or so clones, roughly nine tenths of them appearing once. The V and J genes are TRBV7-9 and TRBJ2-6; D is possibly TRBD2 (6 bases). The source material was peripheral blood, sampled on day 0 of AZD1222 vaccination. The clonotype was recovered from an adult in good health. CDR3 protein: CASSLGRGTGANVLTF. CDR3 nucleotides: TGTGCCAGCAGCTTAGGACGGGGGACTGGGGCCAACGTCCTGACTTTC.